This passage covers 29 T cell receptor beta chains from one sample sequenced in a study of cytomegalovirus exposure and HLA in healthy donors. Sequencing was performed with immunoSEQ multiplex PCR; in TCRdb, only in-frame clones are kept and a portion is missing. This table holds just over 80,000 clones, 96% found once. Sequenced input: PBMCs. The receptors here all came from a woman in her late teens or twenties in good health and CMV-seronegative.

The chain employs TRBV5-1 and TRBJ2-1; perhaps TRBD1 as D (7 bases). The CDR3 spans 15 residues. The germline V gene encodes CDR1 SGHRS and CDR2 YFSETQ. V was cut by 4 bases and J by 6 bases, with 17 bases left in between. The CDR3: CASSPGQVGGNEQFF. CDR3 nucleotides: TGCGCCAGCAGCCCTGGACAGGTGGGAGGCAATGAGCAGTTCTTC.

This clone was detected once. This chain joins TRBV4-1 and TRBJ1-6; a weak D match, TRBD1 (6 bases). CDR1 is MGHRA and CDR2 is YSYEKL in the germline V gene. V was cut by 0 bases and J by 3 bases, with 15 bases left in between. The CDR3 runs to 18 residues. CDR3 in DNA: TGCGCCAGCAGCCAAGATCTCCGGGGGGCCGACTATAATTCACCCCTCCACTTT. Residues: CASSQDLRGADYNSPLHF.

A single count supports this clone. The chain uses TRBV15 and TRBJ2-4; 9 bases are a match to TRBD2. The CDR3 totals 16 residues. CDR1 and CDR2 from the germline V gene are LNHNV and YYDKDF (reference sequence). Germline trimming cut 0 bases from V and 9 bases from J; bases unmatched to any gene: 9. The CDR3 protein is CATSRDSVAGVGIQYF. CDR3 DNA: TGTGCCACCAGCAGAGATTCAGTAGCGGGAGTTGGCATTCAGTACTTC.

This clone appeared once. The J gene is TRBJ1-1, the V gene TRBV27, with 7 nucleotides matching TRBD1. Germline V gene sequence: CDR1 MNHEY, CDR2 SMNVEV (reference sequence). V shed 3 bases and J 5 bases; nucleotides not matched to a gene: 18. The CDR3 length is 18 residues. The CDR3 loop reads CASSLKRQGYLWGTEAFF. DNA for the CDR3: TGTGCCAGCAGTTTGAAAAGACAGGGCTACCTTTGGGGGACTGAAGCTTTCTTT.

As DNA, the CDR3 is TGTGCCAGCAGTGATGTAGCGGTTGAGCAGTACTTC. This encodes CASSDVAVEQYF. This rearrangement joins TRBV6-1 to TRBJ2-7; possible D gene TRBD2, 6 bases. The V end was cut by 3 bases, the J end by 7 bases, with 10 bases between. The CDR3 is made up of 12 amino acids. Per the germline V gene, CDR1 is MNHNS and CDR2 is SASEGT.

V gene TRBV6-5 combines with J gene TRBJ1-6; 8 nucleotides agree with TRBD1. The germline CDR1 and CDR2 sequences are MNHEY and SVGAGI. V dropped 7 bases and J dropped 8; count of bases not matched to a gene: 7. There are 14 residues in the CDR3. The CDR3 DNA is TGTGCCAGCAATCCCGGACAGGGACATTCACCCCTCCACTTT. Translated: CASNPGQGHSPLHF.

The chain joins TRBV27 to TRBJ2-1; TRBD2 matches 8 bases. Germline loops: CDR1 MNHEY, CDR2 SMNVEV (reference sequence). CDR3 length equals 16 residues. Unmatched junction bases numbered 5, after V lost 1 base and J lost 3 bases. CDR3 residues: CASSLLGGGIYNEQFF. In DNA, the CDR3 is TGTGCCAGCAGTTTATTGGGCGGGGGGATCTACAATGAGCAGTTCTTC.

CDR3 nucleotides: TGTGCCAGTAGTATATGGGACAGGGAGTTTGGGAATGAGCAGTTCTTC. Its translation: CASSIWDREFGNEQFF. The gene calls are TRBV19 and TRBJ2-1; 9 nucleotides match TRBD1. Germline-derived CDR1 and CDR2 are LNHDA and SQIVND (reference sequence). The ends lost 2 bases at V and 7 bases at J; junction bases unmatched: 9. The CDR3 totals 16 residues.

This chain links TRBV27 with TRBJ2-2; D gene uncertain. Germline V gene data show CDR1 as MNHEY and CDR2 as SMNVEV (reference sequence). V gave up 2 bases and J gave up 6 bases, with 7 bases separating them. This CDR3 is 13 amino acids long. The DNA for the CDR3 is TGTGCCAGCAGTTTAATCTACGCCGGGGAGCTGTTTTTT. Its protein is CASSLIYAGELFF.

The chain joins TRBV7-9 to TRBJ2-5; no definite D call. CDR3 length: 13 amino acids. CDR1 and CDR2 (germline): SEHNR, FQNEAQ (reference sequence). Trimming took off 1 base at V and 5 bases at J, with 8 bases between the two ends. The CDR3 loop is CASSLDPRETQYF. The DNA of the CDR3 is TGTGCCAGCAGCTTAGATCCTAGGGAGACCCAGTACTTC. Full variable domain (remainder filled in from reference TRBV7-9 and TRBJ2-5): DTGVSQNPRHKITKRGQNVTFRCDPISEHNRLYWYRQTLGQGPEFLTYFQNEAQLEKSRLLSDRFSAERPKGSFSTLEIQRTEQGDSAMYLCASSLDPRETQYFGPGTRLLVL.

About this clone: At one of its ends the junction is not consistent with the germline gene, which may arise from a read error. The rearrangement joins TRBV7-2 to TRBJ1-1, with TRBD1 matching over 9 bases. Germline V gene lookup returns CDR1 SGHTA and CDR2 FQGNSA. The CDR3 is 12 amino acids. In nucleotides, the CDR3 is TGTGCCAGCCTACCCACGACAGGGGGGTTTATCTTT. This encodes CASLPTTGGFIF.

The V gene is TRBV10-2, the J gene TRBJ2-7, with D maybe TRBD1 (6 bases). Trimming removed 1 base at V and 4 bases at J, with 8 bases between. The CDR3 loop spans 13 amino acids. The germline CDR1 and CDR2 sequences are WSHSY and SAAADI. The DNA for the CDR3 is TGCGCCAGCAGTGAGTGGGGGCAGTACGAGCAGTACTTC. The encoded protein is CASSEWGQYEQYF.

This chain links TRBV28 with TRBJ1-1; no clear D. With 6 bases removed from V and 4 bases from J, the gap between germline ends came to 21 bases. Germline V lookup: CDR1 MDHEN, CDR2 SYDVKM. CDR3 size: 16 residues. DNA of the CDR3: TGTGCCAGCAGCCCAATCCCGGACTTAGTGTCCACTGAAGCTTTCTTT. Its protein is CASSPIPDLVSTEAFF.

J is TRBJ1-5 and V is TRBV6-5; possible D gene TRBD1, 5 bases. Germline lookup yields CDR1 MNHEY and CDR2 SVGAGI. Trimming removed 8 bases from V and 5 bases from J, with 13 bases in between. There are 13 residues in the CDR3. Here the CDR3 reads CASRRQGDQPQHF. CDR3 sequence (DNA): TGTGCCAGCCGACGGCAGGGCGATCAGCCCCAGCATTTT.

The rearrangement joins TRBV10-1 to TRBJ2-3; 10 bases are a match to TRBD2. Trimming cost V 3 bases and J 4 bases; bases outside gene matches: 1. The germline V gene encodes CDR1 WNHNN and CDR2 SYGVQD (reference sequence). CDR3 size: 14 residues. The CDR3 region has the DNA TGCGCCAGCAGTGACGGGACTAGCGCAGATACGCAGTATTTT. Translation: CASSDGTSADTQYF.

V is TRBV28 and J is TRBJ1-1; D gene unclear. The germline gives CDR1 MDHEN, CDR2 SYDVKM. Deletions cut 1 base from V and 0 bases from J, with 6 bases between. The CDR3 sequence is 14 residues long. CDR3 amino acids: CASSLFTVNTEAFF. Here the CDR3 DNA reads TGTGCCAGCAGTTTATTTACAGTGAACACTGAAGCTTTCTTT.

This chain uses TRBV27 with TRBJ2-3, with unresolved D. The germline V and J ends were trimmed by 3 bases and 1 base, with 20 bases remaining between them. The CDR3 is 18 amino acids. The germline CDR1 and CDR2 sequences are MNHEY and SMNVEV (reference sequence). The CDR3 reads CASSFRPPMEFGTDTQYF. CDR3 sequence (DNA): TGTGCCAGCAGTTTTCGTCCTCCTATGGAGTTTGGCACAGATACGCAGTATTTT.

The chain carries TRBV18 and TRBJ1-2; TRBD1 matches at 10 bases. The CDR3 runs 15 residues. CDR1 and CDR2 (germline): KGHSH, LQKENI. With V trimmed by 3 bases and J by 4 bases, 5 bases remained unmatched. CDR3 sequence reads: CASSPGTGALYGYTF. CDR3 sequence (DNA): TGTGCCAGCTCACCTGGGACAGGGGCCCTCTATGGCTACACCTTC.

The genes are TRBV27 and TRBJ2-5, with 12 bases that match TRBD1. CDR1 is MNHEY, CDR2 SMNVEV, per germline (reference sequence). CDR3 size: 14 residues. J gave up 5 bases and V 5 bases, and 3 bases lay outside the gene matches. CDR3 region: CASSGDRGPETQYF. DNA of the CDR3: TGTGCCAGCAGTGGGGACAGGGGGCCGGAGACCCAGTACTTC.

The gene calls are TRBV4-1 and TRBJ2-7, with 10 bases matching TRBD2. Germline V CDR1 and CDR2: MGHRA, YSYEKL. V dropped 0 bases and J dropped 0; count of bases not matched to a gene: 8. There are 18 residues in the CDR3. CDR3 region: CASSQDPIAGGLSYEQYF. The DNA of the CDR3 is TGCGCCAGCAGCCAAGACCCAATAGCGGGGGGCCTCTCCTACGAGCAGTACTTC.

The chain is built from TRBV29-1 and TRBJ2-1; TRBD2 matches 16 bases. Germline-derived CDR1 and CDR2 are SQVTM and ANQGSEA. V lost 7 bases to trimming and J lost 6 bases; unmatched junction nucleotides: 12. The length of the CDR3 is 17 residues. The CDR3 DNA follows: TGCAGCGCCGCTGGGACTAGCGGGAGGGCCTTACTCAATGAGCAGTTCTTC. As protein: CSAAGTSGRALLNEQFF.

The chain joins TRBV30 to TRBJ1-4; D unresolved. Germline V gene data show CDR1 as GTSNPN and CDR2 as SVGIG (reference sequence). The ends were cut back, 6 bases at V and 8 bases at J, with 16 bases in the middle. This CDR3 spans 13 amino acids. The CDR3 loop reads CACPSDGNEKLFF. CDR3 coding DNA: TGTGCCTGCCCCTCCGACGGGAACGAAAAACTGTTTTTT.

The CDR3 DNA sequence: TGTGCCAGCAGCTTCAGGACTAGCGTCAACAATGAGCAGTTCTTC. It encodes CASSFRTSVNNEQFF. The J gene is TRBJ2-1, the V gene TRBV11-1; 9 nucleotides align to TRBD2. Germline assignment: CDR1 SGHAT and CDR2 FQDESV (reference sequence). The CDR3 spans 15 residues. Unmatched junction bases numbered 5, after V lost 3 bases and J lost 5 bases.

The chain combines TRBV7-9 with TRBJ1-3; 10 bases match TRBD1. CDR3 length: 18 amino acids. After removal of 1 base from V and 0 bases from J, the junction contained 6 bases not matched to a gene. CDR1 and CDR2 (germline): SEHNR, FQNEAQ (reference sequence). CDR3 nucleotides: TGTGCCAGCAGCTTAGGGGACAGGGGACGGAGCTCTGGAAACACCATATATTTT. It encodes CASSLGDRGRSSGNTIYF.

This rearrangement joins TRBV10-2 to TRBJ2-1, with TRBD2 identical over 11 bases. After removal of 6 bases from V and 7 bases from J, the junction contained 5 bases not matched to a gene. From germline, CDR1 is WSHSY and CDR2 SAAADI. CDR3 length: 14 residues. DNA for the CDR3: TGCGCCAGCAGCTTAGCGGGAGGGCCGAATGAGCAGTTCTTC. This codes for CASSLAGGPNEQFF.

The rearrangement links TRBV9 to TRBJ1-2; D possibly corresponds to TRBD1 (5 bases). V lost 0 bases to trimming and J lost 8 bases, with 17 bases between them. The CDR3 contains 15 residues. Per germline, CDR1 SGDLS and CDR2 YYNGEE. CDR3 nucleotide sequence: TGTGCCAGCAGCGTAGGGAGGGCCAGGGCAGACGGCTACACCTTC. This codes for CASSVGRARADGYTF.

J is TRBJ2-1 and V is TRBV27; D possibly corresponds to TRBD1 (6 bases). The CDR3 covers 13 residues. Deletions cut 5 bases from V and 7 bases from J, with 12 bases between. The germline CDR1 and CDR2 sequences are MNHEY and SMNVEV (reference sequence). The CDR3, as DNA: TGTGCCAGCAGTCCGTTGACAGGAAATGAGCAGTTCTTC. Translation: CASSPLTGNEQFF.

The genes are TRBV27 and TRBJ2-1; tentatively, D is TRBD2 (6 bases). The CDR3 contains 13 residues. Germline CDR1 and CDR2: MNHEY and SMNVEV (reference sequence). Trimming removed 0 bases at V and 9 bases at J, with 9 bases between. CDR3 sequence: CASSLSWGVEQFF. The CDR3 DNA is TGTGCCAGCAGTTTATCGTGGGGGGTTGAGCAGTTCTTC.

This clone showed up just once. The chain employs TRBV18 and TRBJ2-5; possibly TRBD1 for D (6 bases). The CDR3 contains 16 residues. V was trimmed by 3 bases and J by 2 bases, leaving 16 bases between them. CDR1 KGHSH and CDR2 LQKENI come from the germline V gene. CDR3 nucleotides: TGTGCCAGCTCACCTTATCTCCGCCAGGGGCAAGAGACCCAGTACTTC. Translating gives CASSPYLRQGQETQYF. The full variable domain, completed using reference TRBV18 and TRBJ2-5, is NAGVMQNPRHLVRRRGQEARLRCSPMKGHSHVYWYRQLPEEGLKFMVYLQKENIIDESGMPKERFSAEFPKEGPSILRIQQVVRGDSAAYFCASSPYLRQGQETQYFGPGTRLLVL.